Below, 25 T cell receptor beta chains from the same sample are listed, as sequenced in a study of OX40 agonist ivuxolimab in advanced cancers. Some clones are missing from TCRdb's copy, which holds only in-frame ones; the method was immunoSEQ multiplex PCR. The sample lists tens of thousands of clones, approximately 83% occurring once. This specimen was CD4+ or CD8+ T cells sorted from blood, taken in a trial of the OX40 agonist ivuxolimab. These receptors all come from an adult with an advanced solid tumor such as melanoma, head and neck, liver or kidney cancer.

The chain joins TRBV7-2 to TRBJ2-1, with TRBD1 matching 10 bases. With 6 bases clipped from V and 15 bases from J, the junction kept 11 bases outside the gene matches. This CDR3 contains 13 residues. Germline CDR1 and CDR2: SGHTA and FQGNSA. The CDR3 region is CASSLWGGQGSFF. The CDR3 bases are TGTGCCAGCAGTCTTTGGGGGGGACAGGGGTCGTTCTTC.

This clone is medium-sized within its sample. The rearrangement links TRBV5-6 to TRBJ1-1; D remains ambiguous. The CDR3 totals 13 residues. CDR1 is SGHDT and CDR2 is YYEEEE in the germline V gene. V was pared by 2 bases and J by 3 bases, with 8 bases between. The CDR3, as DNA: TGTGCCAGCAGCTTAACCCGGTACACTGAAGCTTTCTTT. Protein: CASSLTRYTEAFF.

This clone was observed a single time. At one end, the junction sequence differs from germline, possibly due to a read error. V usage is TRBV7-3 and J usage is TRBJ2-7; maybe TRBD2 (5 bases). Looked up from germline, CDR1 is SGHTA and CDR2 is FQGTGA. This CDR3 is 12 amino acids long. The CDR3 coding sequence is TGTGCCAGCAGCTTAAACCCTGCACTAGAGAACTTC. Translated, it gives CASSLNPALENF.

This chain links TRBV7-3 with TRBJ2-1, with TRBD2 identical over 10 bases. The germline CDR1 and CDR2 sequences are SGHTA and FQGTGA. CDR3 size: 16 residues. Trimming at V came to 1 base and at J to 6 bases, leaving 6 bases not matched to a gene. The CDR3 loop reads CASSLRASGGRNEQFF. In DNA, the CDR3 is TGTGCCAGCAGCTTAAGGGCTAGCGGGGGACGCAATGAGCAGTTCTTC.

Here the CDR3 DNA reads TGCGCCAGCCAGTGGAGGGGGACAGATACGCAGTATTTT. This encodes CASQWRGTDTQYF. This sequence joins TRBV5-1 and TRBJ2-3; D possibly matches TRBD1 or TRBD2 (6 bases each). The CDR3 runs to 13 residues. The V and J ends lost 7 bases and 3 bases respectively, with 12 bases between them. Germline assignment: CDR1 SGHRS and CDR2 YFSETQ. Filled out from reference TRBV5-1 and TRBJ2-3, the complete variable domain reads KAGVTQTPRYLIKTRGQQVTLSCSPISGHRSVSWYQQTPGQGLQFLFEYFSETQRNKGNFPGRFSGRQFSNSRSEMNVSTLELGDSALYLCASQWRGTDTQYFGPGTRLTVL.

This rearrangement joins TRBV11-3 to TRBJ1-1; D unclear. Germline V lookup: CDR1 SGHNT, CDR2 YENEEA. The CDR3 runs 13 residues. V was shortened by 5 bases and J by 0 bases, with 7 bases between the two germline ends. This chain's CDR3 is CASSVTMNTEAFF. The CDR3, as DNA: TGTGCCAGCAGCGTCACCATGAACACTGAAGCTTTCTTT.

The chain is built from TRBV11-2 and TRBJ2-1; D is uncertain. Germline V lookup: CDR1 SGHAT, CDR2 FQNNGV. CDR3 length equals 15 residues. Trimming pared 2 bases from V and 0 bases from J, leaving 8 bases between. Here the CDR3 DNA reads TGTGCCAGCAGCTTATCACTAAGCTCCTACAATGAGCAGTTCTTC. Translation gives CASSLSLSSYNEQFF.

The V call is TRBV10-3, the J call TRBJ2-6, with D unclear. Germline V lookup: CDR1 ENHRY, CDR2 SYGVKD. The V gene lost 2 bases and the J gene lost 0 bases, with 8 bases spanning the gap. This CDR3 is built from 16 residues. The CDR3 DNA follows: TGTGCCATCAGTGAGGGACCACTCTCTGGGGCCAACGTCCTGACTTTC. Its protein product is CAISEGPLSGANVLTF.

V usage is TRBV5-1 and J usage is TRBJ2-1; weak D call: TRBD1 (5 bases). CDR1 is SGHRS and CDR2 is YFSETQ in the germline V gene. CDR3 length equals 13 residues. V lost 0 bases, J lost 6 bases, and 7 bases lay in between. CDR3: CASSLGQINEQFF. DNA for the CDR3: TGCGCCAGCAGCTTGGGACAGATCAATGAGCAGTTCTTC.

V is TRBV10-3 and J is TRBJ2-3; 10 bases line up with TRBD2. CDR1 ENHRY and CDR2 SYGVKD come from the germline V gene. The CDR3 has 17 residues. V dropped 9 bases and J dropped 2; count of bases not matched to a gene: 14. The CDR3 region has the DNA TGTGCCATTGCCAACGCGGAGCGGGGGGGCCCCACAGATACGCAGTATTTT. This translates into CAIANAERGGPTDTQYF.

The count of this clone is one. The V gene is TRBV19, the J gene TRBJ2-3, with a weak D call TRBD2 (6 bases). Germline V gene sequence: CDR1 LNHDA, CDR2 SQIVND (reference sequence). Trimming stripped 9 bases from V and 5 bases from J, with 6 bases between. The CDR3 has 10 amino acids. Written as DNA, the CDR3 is TGTGCCAGCGGGAGAGATACGCAGTATTTT. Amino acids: CASGRDTQYF.

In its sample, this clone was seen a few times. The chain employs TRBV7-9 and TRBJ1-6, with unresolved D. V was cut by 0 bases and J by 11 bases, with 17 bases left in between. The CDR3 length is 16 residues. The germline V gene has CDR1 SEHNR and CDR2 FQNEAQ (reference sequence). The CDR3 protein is CASSLASQNGVAPLHF. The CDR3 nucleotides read TGTGCCAGCAGCTTAGCGTCCCAGAATGGCGTAGCACCCCTCCACTTT.

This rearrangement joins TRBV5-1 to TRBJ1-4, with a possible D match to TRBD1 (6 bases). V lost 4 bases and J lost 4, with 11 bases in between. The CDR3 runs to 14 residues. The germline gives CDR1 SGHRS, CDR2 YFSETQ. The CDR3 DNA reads TGCGCCAGCAGCGTGGGGGGCGGTAATGAAAAACTGTTTTTT. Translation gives CASSVGGGNEKLFF.

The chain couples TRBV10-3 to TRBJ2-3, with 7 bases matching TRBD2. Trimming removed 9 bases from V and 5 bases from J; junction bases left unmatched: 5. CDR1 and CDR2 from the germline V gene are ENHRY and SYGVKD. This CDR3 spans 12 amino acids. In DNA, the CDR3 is TGTGCCATTGGACTAGTGTTAGATACGCAGTATTTT. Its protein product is CAIGLVLDTQYF.

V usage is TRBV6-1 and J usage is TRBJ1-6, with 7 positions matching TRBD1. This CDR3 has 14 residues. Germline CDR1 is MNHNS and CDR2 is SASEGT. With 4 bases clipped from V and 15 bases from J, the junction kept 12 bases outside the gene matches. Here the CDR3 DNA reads TGTGCCAGCAGTGCTGAGACAGGGCCCCGAGGCCTCCACTTT. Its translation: CASSAETGPRGLHF.

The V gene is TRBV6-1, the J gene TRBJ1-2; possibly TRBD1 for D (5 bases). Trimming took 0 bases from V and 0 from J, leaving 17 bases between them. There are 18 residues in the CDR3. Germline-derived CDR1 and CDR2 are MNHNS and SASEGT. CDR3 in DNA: TGTGCCAGCAGTGAAGCGGAAATAAGGGGATGGCCTAACTATGGCTACACCTTC. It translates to CASSEAEIRGWPNYGYTF.

The CDR3 sequence is CASSLGGYIQYF. CDR3 nucleotide sequence: TGTGCCAGCAGCCTCGGGGGGTACATTCAGTACTTC. The gene calls are TRBV6-1 and TRBJ2-4, with 7 nucleotides matching TRBD2. From germline, CDR1 is MNHNS and CDR2 SASEGT. This CDR3 is built from 12 residues. Unmatched junction bases numbered 4, after V lost 6 bases and J lost 8 bases.

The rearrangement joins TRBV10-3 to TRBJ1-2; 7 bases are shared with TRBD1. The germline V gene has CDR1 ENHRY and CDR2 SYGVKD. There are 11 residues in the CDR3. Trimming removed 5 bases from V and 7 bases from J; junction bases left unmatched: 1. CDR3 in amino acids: CAISTGVGYTF. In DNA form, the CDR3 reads TGTGCCATCAGTACAGGGGTTGGCTACACCTTC.

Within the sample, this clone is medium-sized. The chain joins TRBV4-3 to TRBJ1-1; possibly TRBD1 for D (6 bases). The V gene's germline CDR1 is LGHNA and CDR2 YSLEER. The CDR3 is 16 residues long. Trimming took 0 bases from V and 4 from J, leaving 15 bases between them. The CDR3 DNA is TGCGCCAGCAGCCAAGATGTGGGGGGCGCCGCCACTGAAGCTTTCTTT. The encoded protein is CASSQDVGGAATEAFF.

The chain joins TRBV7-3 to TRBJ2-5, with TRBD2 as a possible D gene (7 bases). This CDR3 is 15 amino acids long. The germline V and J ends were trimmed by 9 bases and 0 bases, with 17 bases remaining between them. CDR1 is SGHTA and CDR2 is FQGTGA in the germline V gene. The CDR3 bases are TGTGCCAGTAGGTTGGGGGGGACACACCAAGAGACCCAGTACTTC. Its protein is CASRLGGTHQETQYF.

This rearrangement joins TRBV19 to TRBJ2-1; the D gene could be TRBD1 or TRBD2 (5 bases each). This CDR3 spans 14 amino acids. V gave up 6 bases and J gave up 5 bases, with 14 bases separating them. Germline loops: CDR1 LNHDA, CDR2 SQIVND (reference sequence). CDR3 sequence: CASRDPGRHNEQFF. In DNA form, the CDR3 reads TGTGCCAGTAGGGACCCGGGACGCCACAATGAGCAGTTCTTC.

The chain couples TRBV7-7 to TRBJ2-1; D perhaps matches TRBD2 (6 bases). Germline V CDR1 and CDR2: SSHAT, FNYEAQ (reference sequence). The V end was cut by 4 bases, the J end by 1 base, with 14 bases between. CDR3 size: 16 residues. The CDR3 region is CASSSTGGVSYNEQFF. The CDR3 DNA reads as TGTGCCAGCAGCTCTACTGGCGGGGTATCCTACAATGAGCAGTTCTTC.

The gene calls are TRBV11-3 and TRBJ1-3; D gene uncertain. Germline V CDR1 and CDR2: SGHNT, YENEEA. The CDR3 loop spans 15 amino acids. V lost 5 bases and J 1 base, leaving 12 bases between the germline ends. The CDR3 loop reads CASSQYALSGNTIYF. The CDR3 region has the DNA TGTGCCAGCAGCCAATATGCCTTGTCTGGAAACACCATATATTTT.

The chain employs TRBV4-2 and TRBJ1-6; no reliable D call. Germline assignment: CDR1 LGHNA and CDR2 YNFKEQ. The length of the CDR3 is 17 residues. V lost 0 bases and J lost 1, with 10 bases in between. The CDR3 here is CASSQDNRASYNSPLHF. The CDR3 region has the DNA TGTGCCAGCAGCCAAGATAATCGGGCGTCCTATAATTCACCCCTCCACTTT.

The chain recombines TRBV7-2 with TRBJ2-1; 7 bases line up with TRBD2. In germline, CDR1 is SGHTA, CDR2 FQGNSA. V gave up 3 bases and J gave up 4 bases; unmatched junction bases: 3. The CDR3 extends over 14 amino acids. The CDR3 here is CASSLAGVYNEQFF. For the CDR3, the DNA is TGTGCCAGCAGCTTGGCGGGGGTTTACAATGAGCAGTTCTTC.